This T cell receptor (beta chain) comes out of a study of CD8+ T cells in alopecia areata (dated by TCRdb to the late 2010s). At the level of the whole study: Treated patients were enrolled in an open-label pilot trial of oral tofacitinib, 5 to 10 mg twice daily, for moderate-to-severe alopecia areata. Tofacitinib was administered for 6 to 18 months, and 6 months of follow-up off drug were then conducted to assess delayed response and recurrence. High-throughput TCRbeta sequencing was used to examine T cell clonal expansion in alopecia areata in both the C3H/HeJ mouse model and human patients. Human TCRbeta sequencing covered scalp tissue and sorted CD4+ and CD8+ peripheral blood T cells from patchy and totalis/universalis alopecia areata patients and healthy controls. Biopsies were taken from tofacitinib-treated patients at baseline and again at 4 and 24 weeks into treatment, and several of those patients also had a later scalp biopsy. Scalp clonality was compared across normal scalp (n=4), patchy alopecia areata scalp (n=8), and alopecia totalis/universalis scalp (n=8). RNA was extracted with the PAXgene miRNA kit for fixed scalp, the miRNeasy kit for PBMCs, and the RNeasy kit for mouse skin. Amplification of TCRbeta CDR3 regions was done by immunoSEQ multiplex PCR using 35 Vbeta forward primers and 13 Jbeta reverse primers. Study-wide conclusions, independent of this receptor: Lesional scalp, especially in alopecia totalis/universalis, showed higher clonality and more expanded CD8+ clones than normal scalp, suggesting antigenic drive. Scalp TCR repertoire analysis is complicated because resident alphabeta T cells in normal human skin are also sequenced, whereas mouse skin is dominated by gammadelta T cells. Shared TCR sequences between patients were less evident than in mice, which may be partly attributable to HLA diversity in the patient population.

The library relied on the immunoSEQ multiplex PCR assay. To provide template for TCR sequencing, every sample had RNA extracted and reverse transcribed into cDNA. SuperScript III was used for first-strand cDNA synthesis, primed with a 2:1 mix of oligo-dT and random hexamers. Amplification bias was assessed with a synthetic immune receptor repertoire, and residual bias was removed computationally. For the original study's pipeline: After raw reads were preprocessed to remove errors, the CDR3 was defined following IMGT conventions as running from the conserved cysteine to phenylalanine. Clonality was computed by normalizing Shannon entropy by log2 of the number of productive unique TCRs and subtracting the result from 1. Scalp TCRbeta sequences were cross-referenced with sorted blood CD4 and CD8 repertoires so that the CD4 or CD8 identity of scalp clones could be inferred. Imported from immuneACCESS, the table was reduced by TCRdb to in-frame sequences with V and J called. These copies leave out some clones; in studies compared against another copy, an unresolved V gene accounts for under half, and the cause of the remainder is not known. The V and J calls and clone size are taken from that table; D and trimming were inferred from the DNA. In all, the sample holds about 180,000 clones, and over 50% of those were seen once. The ten largest clones take up 14% to 15% of the sample.

According to the study, the label for this sample's time point signals: baseline before oral tofacitinib. Lesional scalp punch biopsies and peripheral blood were collected from alopecia areata patients. PBMCs were separated by density centrifugation and stained for CD3, CD4 and CD8, after which CD4+ and CD8+ T cells were sorted on a FACSAria. Concerning this clone: No antigen is known for it. One base away there is no much larger clone; base qualities are not given.

Here the sequenced sample was CD4+ T cells sorted from blood, taken at week 0. The receptor was isolated from a human donor with alopecia areata.

CDR3 sequence: CSVGGGVSSYEQYF. The nucleotides read TGCAGCGTTGGAGGGGGGGTAAGCTCCTACGAGCAGTACTTC. The sequence is built from TRBV29-1 and TRBJ2-7; the D segment could be TRBD2, given 7 matching bases. The V and J ends are trimmed by 4 bases and 0 bases, leaving 13 bases between them. The CDR1 and CDR2 encoded by the germline V gene are SQVTM and ANQGSEA. There are 14 amino acids in the CDR3, from cysteine to phenylalanine inclusive. This entry keeps only the CDR3 DNA: 42 bases, framed from base 1.